The 6 T cell receptor beta chains listed next were all sequenced from one sample in a study of OX40 agonist ivuxolimab in advanced cancers. The repertoire was sequenced with immunoSEQ multiplex PCR; TCRdb's copy has only in-frame clones and lacks some. Among 20,000 to 25,000 clones, less than 90% were seen once, and the ten largest hold over 25%. Material: CD4+ or CD8+ T cells sorted from blood, obtained in a trial of the OX40 agonist ivuxolimab. These receptors all come from an adult with an advanced solid tumor such as melanoma, head and neck, liver or kidney cancer.

The chain combines TRBV27 with TRBJ2-1; D not resolved. The length of the CDR3 is 11 residues. Trimming shortened V by 7 bases and J by 6 bases, and 7 bases separated the two germline ends. Germline assignment: CDR1 MNHEY and CDR2 SMNVEV (reference sequence). The CDR3 loop reads CASNFLNEQFF. The CDR3 nucleotides are TGTGCCAGCAACTTCCTCAATGAGCAGTTCTTC.

V gene TRBV11-3 combines with J gene TRBJ1-5, with TRBD1 as a possible D gene (5 bases). V was clipped by 7 bases and J by 3 bases, with 16 bases between them. Germline CDR1 reads SGHNT; CDR2 reads YENEEA. The CDR3 sequence is 15 residues long. The CDR3 DNA reads as TGTGCCAGCACACCACAGGCATTTTTCAATCAGCCCCAGCATTTT. Residues: CASTPQAFFNQPQHF.

The J gene is TRBJ2-1, the V gene TRBV14; 8 bases match TRBD2. CDR1 is SGHDN, CDR2 FVKESK, per germline. V lost 1 base, J lost 3 bases, and 5 bases stayed unmatched. The CDR3 has 16 amino acids. CDR3 sequence reads: CASSQGASGFYNEQFF. The CDR3 bases are TGTGCCAGCAGCCAAGGTGCTAGCGGGTTCTACAATGAGCAGTTCTTC.

The chain joins TRBV19 to TRBJ2-6, with D hard to call. Between the trimmed V and J ends, which lost 1 base and 4 bases, there was a span of 8 bases. The CDR3 length is 15 residues. Germline V CDR1 and CDR2: LNHDA, SQIVND (reference sequence). Written as DNA, the CDR3 is TGTGCCAGTAGTATAGCGACGATAGGGGCCAACGTCCTGACTTTC. Residues: CASSIATIGANVLTF.

V usage is TRBV9 and J usage is TRBJ2-6; D not certain. Germline CDR1 and CDR2: SGDLS and YYNGEE. The V and J ends lost 1 base and 0 bases respectively, with 5 bases between them. CDR3 length equals 15 residues. CDR3 sequence: CASSVQSSGANVLTF. As DNA, the CDR3 is TGTGCCAGCAGCGTACAGTCCTCTGGGGCCAACGTCCTGACTTTC.

CDR3 coding DNA: TGCAGCGTTGAATGGCCCCTCTATCGGGGCAGGGCCCCCTACAATGAGCAGTTCTTC. This gives the protein CSVEWPLYRGRAPYNEQFF. The chain recombines TRBV29-1 with TRBJ2-1; either TRBD1 or TRBD2 may supply D (5 bases each). The V gene's germline CDR1 is SQVTM and CDR2 ANQGSEA. The CDR3 length is 19 residues. Between the trimmed V and J ends, which lost 2 bases and 2 bases, there was a span of 25 bases.